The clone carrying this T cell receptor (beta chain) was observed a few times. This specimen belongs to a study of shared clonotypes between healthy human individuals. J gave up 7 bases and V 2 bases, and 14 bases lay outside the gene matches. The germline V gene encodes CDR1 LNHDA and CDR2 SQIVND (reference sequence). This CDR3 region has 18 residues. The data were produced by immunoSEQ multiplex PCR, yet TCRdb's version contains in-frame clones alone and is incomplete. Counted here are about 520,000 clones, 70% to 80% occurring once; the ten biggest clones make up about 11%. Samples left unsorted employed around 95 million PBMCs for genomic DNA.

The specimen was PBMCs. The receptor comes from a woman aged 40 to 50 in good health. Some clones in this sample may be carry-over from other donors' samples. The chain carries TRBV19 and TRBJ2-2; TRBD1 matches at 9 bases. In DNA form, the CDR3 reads TGTGCCAGTAGTATACCCCCGGGACAGGGAATTATTGGCGGGGAGCTGTTTTTT. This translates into CASSIPPGQGIIGGELFF.